The next 9 T cell receptor beta chains were all read from a single sample in a study of shared clonotypes between healthy human individuals. Clones were sequenced by immunoSEQ multiplex PCR, and TCRdb holds only the in-frame ones, with some missing. This repertoire shows approximately 1.9 million clones, 93% found once; its top ten account for around 1.7%. Naivety among CD8 cells was defined by CD45RO negativity and positive CCR7 selection, thereby excluding terminally differentiated effector memory CD45RA+ cells. Sequencing input: naive CD8+ T cells from PBMCs. These receptor sequences come from a man aged 18 to 29 in good health. Some clones in this sample may be carry-over from other donors' samples.

This clone came up once. This chain uses TRBV10-3 with TRBJ2-1; TRBD1 agrees at 9 bases. The V and J ends lost 1 base and 6 bases, in that order; junction bases with no gene match: 7. CDR3 size: 16 residues. Germline-derived CDR1 and CDR2 are ENHRY and SYGVKD. CDR3 in amino acids: CAISEWDRAMGNEQFF. CDR3 DNA: TGTGCCATCAGTGAGTGGGACAGGGCTATGGGCAATGAGCAGTTCTTC.

The genes are TRBV6-5 and TRBJ2-7, with TRBD2 matching 7 bases. The CDR3 has 16 amino acids. The germline V gene encodes CDR1 MNHEY and CDR2 SVGAGI. The ends lost 0 bases at V and 5 bases at J; junction bases unmatched: 10. The CDR3 loop reads CASSYSSSGGSNEQYF. The DNA of the CDR3 is TGTGCCAGCAGTTACTCGAGTTCTGGCGGGAGTAACGAGCAGTACTTC.

Concerning this clone itself: Additional DNA sequences in this sample encode the identical CDR3. The chain combines TRBV19 with TRBJ2-7, with no clear D. CDR3 length: 13 amino acids. In germline, CDR1 is LNHDA, CDR2 SQIVND (reference sequence). Trimming removed 5 bases at V and 2 bases at J, with 10 bases between. CDR3 protein: CASSLSGPYEQYF. CDR3 DNA sequence: TGTGCCAGTAGTCTCTCCGGCCCCTACGAGCAGTACTTC.

The sample holds a few counts of this clone. This rearrangement joins TRBV28 to TRBJ1-1; a weak D match, TRBD1 (6 bases). The CDR3 totals 17 residues. Germline V gene lookup returns CDR1 MDHEN and CDR2 SYDVKM. The germline V and J ends were trimmed by 2 bases and 2 bases, with 18 bases remaining between them. Written as DNA, the CDR3 is TGTGCCAGCAGTTTAAGGGGTTATCAGGGGATTAACACTGAAGCTTTCTTT. This sequence encodes CASSLRGYQGINTEAFF.

The rearrangement joins TRBV5-1 to TRBJ2-7; D could derive from TRBD1 or TRBD2 (6 bases each). CDR3 size: 17 residues. The germline gives CDR1 SGHRS, CDR2 YFSETQ. V shed 2 bases and J shed 2 bases, with 20 bases lying between them. The chain's CDR3 is CASSFYVEGGNPYEQYF. CDR3 sequence (DNA): TGCGCCAGCAGCTTTTACGTGGAGGGGGGAAACCCCTACGAGCAGTACTTC.

This clone was seen a handful of times. Other DNA sequences in this sample translate to the same CDR3. The chain employs TRBV28 and TRBJ2-3, with D perhaps matching TRBD1 (6 bases). Germline-derived CDR1 and CDR2 are MDHEN and SYDVKM. Trimming removed 6 bases at V and 0 bases at J, with 13 bases between. The CDR3 spans 15 residues. CDR3 nucleotide sequence: TGTGCCAGCAGCCCTGGACAGCTCAGCACAGATACGCAGTATTTT. This sequence encodes CASSPGQLSTDTQYF.

V usage is TRBV28 and J usage is TRBJ1-3; perhaps TRBD1 as D (5 bases). This CDR3 is built from 15 residues. The germline V gene has CDR1 MDHEN and CDR2 SYDVKM. Trimming pared 7 bases from V and 0 bases from J, leaving 13 bases between. This chain's CDR3 is CASNRPRDSGNTIYF. The CDR3 DNA reads TGTGCCAGCAACAGGCCCCGGGACTCTGGAAACACCATATATTTT.

The rearrangement uses TRBV7-8 and TRBJ2-3; TRBD2 matches at 11 bases. CDR3 length: 16 residues. The junction had 1 base not matched to a gene; V was cut back by 1 base and J by 1 base. Germline CDR1 and CDR2: SGHVS and FQNEAQ. The CDR3, as DNA: TGTGCCAGCAGCTTAGGTAGCGGGAGGGGCACAGATACGCAGTATTTT. This gives the protein CASSLGSGRGTDTQYF. The full variable domain, in which reference TRBV7-8 and TRBJ2-3 provide the parts outside the CDR3, is GAGVSQSPRYKVAKRGQDVALRCDPISGHVSLFWYQQALGQGPEFLTYFQNEAQLDKSGLPSDRFFAERPEGSVSTLKIQRTQQEDSAVYLCASSLGSGRGTDTQYFGPGTRLTVL.

The rearrangement links TRBV28 to TRBJ2-1, with a tentative D call TRBD2 (5 bases). This CDR3 is 16 amino acids long. With 1 base removed from V and 3 bases from J, the gap between germline ends came to 13 bases. CDR1 MDHEN and CDR2 SYDVKM come from the germline V gene. The CDR3 region is CASSLFRGTGYNEQFF. The CDR3 nucleotides read TGTGCCAGCAGTTTATTTCGGGGAACGGGCTACAATGAGCAGTTCTTC.